The 23 T cell receptor beta chains presented below share a single source sample, sequenced in a study of cytomegalovirus exposure and HLA in healthy donors. PCR primers comprised 60 Vbeta and 13 Jbeta primers. TCRdb keeps only in-frame clones here, not all; method: immunoSEQ multiplex PCR. The sample shows some 150,000 clones, approximately 84% of them seen only once. What was sequenced was PBMCs. The receptors come from a woman aged 40 to 50 in good health and CMV-seronegative.

The J gene is TRBJ2-1, the V gene TRBV28, with TRBD1 identical over 8 bases. CDR1 is MDHEN and CDR2 is SYDVKM in the germline V gene. The CDR3 contains 14 residues. With V trimmed by 7 bases and J by 2 bases, 4 bases remained unmatched. The CDR3 DNA is TGTGCCAGCAAGCCGGGACAGGCCTACAATGAGCAGTTCTTC. Encoded protein: CASKPGQAYNEQFF.

J is TRBJ2-7 and V is TRBV4-1; TRBD2 might be the D (6 bases). The CDR3 consists of 16 residues. The V end was cut by 3 bases, the J end by 0 bases, with 15 bases between. Germline CDR1 and CDR2: MGHRA and YSYEKL. The CDR3 region is CASSQLPGTYSYEQYF. In DNA, the CDR3 is TGCGCCAGCAGCCAGCTCCCCGGGACTTACTCCTACGAGCAGTACTTC.

The genes are TRBV28 and TRBJ2-5; 7 nucleotides match TRBD1. The J call may be in error: the DNA end matches TRBJ2-7 better. Germline CDR1 and CDR2: MDHEN and SYDVKM. The CDR3 consists of 14 residues. CDR3 DNA: TGTGCCAGCAGTCCGGGACAGACCTACTACGAGCAGTACTTC. This codes for CASSPGQTYYEQYF.

The genes are TRBV4-1 and TRBJ1-4; TRBD1 agrees at 9 bases. The trim removed 1 base at V and 8 bases at J, leaving 11 bases unmatched. Germline loops: CDR1 MGHRA, CDR2 YSYEKL. This CDR3 spans 17 amino acids. The CDR3 is CASSQVGVGTGTEKLFF. The CDR3 nucleotides read TGCGCCAGCAGCCAAGTGGGGGTTGGGACAGGGACGGAAAAACTGTTTTTT.

The CDR3 nucleotides read TGTGCCATCGGATCCCCCCGGACAGGGGAAAGTAATGAGCAGTTCTTC. Residues: CAIGSPRTGESNEQFF. The chain uses TRBV6-6 and TRBJ2-1; 9 bases match TRBD1. The CDR3 is 16 residues long. CDR1 is MNHNY, CDR2 SVGAGI, per germline (reference sequence). The V and J ends lost 10 bases and 7 bases, in that order; junction bases with no gene match: 17.

Comment on this clone: A read error may account for a junction end that differs from germline. V and J are TRBV28 and TRBJ1-2; 11 nucleotides match TRBD1. Germline V gene data show CDR1 as MDHEN and CDR2 as SYDVKM. This CDR3 region has 17 residues. The CDR3 coding sequence is TGTGCCAGAAGTTTTTTAACACACGGGGACAGGGGGTCAGGCTACACCTTC. The encoded protein is CARSFLTHGDRGSGYTF.

The chain recombines TRBV10-3 with TRBJ2-6, with TRBD2 identical over 16 bases. In germline, CDR1 is ENHRY, CDR2 SYGVKD. The CDR3 loop spans 18 amino acids. V dropped 6 bases and J dropped 4; count of bases not matched to a gene: 6. CDR3 loop: CAISDGTSGRGGANVLTF. The DNA for the CDR3 is TGTGCCATCAGCGACGGGACTAGCGGGAGGGGCGGGGCCAACGTCCTGACTTTC.

The J gene is TRBJ2-5, the V gene TRBV5-1, with 8 bases that match TRBD1. Trimming at V came to 4 bases and at J to 5 bases, leaving 4 bases not matched to a gene. The length of the CDR3 is 13 residues. Germline assignment: CDR1 SGHRS and CDR2 YFSETQ. Written as DNA, the CDR3 is TGCGCCAGCAGCCCAGGGGGCCGGGAGACCCAGTACTTC. Translated, it gives CASSPGGRETQYF.

This sequence joins TRBV6-1 and TRBJ2-7; no reliable D call. Germline-derived CDR1 and CDR2 are MNHNS and SASEGT. Trimming took off 5 bases at V and 2 bases at J, with 13 bases between the two ends. This CDR3 is built from 14 residues. The CDR3 coding sequence is TGTGCCAGCAGTAGGAGTCTGCGGACCTACGAGCAGTACTTC. It specifies CASSRSLRTYEQYF.

The chain carries TRBV15 and TRBJ2-5; 7 bases are shared with TRBD2. The closer fit of TRBJ2-7 to the DNA end suggests the J call may be wrong. CDR1 is LNHNV, CDR2 YYDKDF, per germline (reference sequence). The CDR3 has 15 residues. The CDR3 region is CATSRERWGGSEQYF. The CDR3 DNA follows: TGTGCCACCAGCAGGGAACGCTGGGGGGGGAGCGAGCAGTACTTC.

V is TRBV7-9 and J is TRBJ2-1; the match to TRBD1 covers 7 bases. Germline values: CDR1 SEHNR, CDR2 FQNEAQ (reference sequence). The CDR3 spans 17 residues. The V and J ends lost 2 bases and 1 base, in that order; junction bases with no gene match: 8. Here the CDR3 reads CASSLSTGFGSYNEQFF. The CDR3 DNA reads as TGTGCCAGCAGCTTATCGACAGGGTTTGGATCCTACAATGAGCAGTTCTTC.

V gene TRBV5-4 combines with J gene TRBJ2-1, with D hard to call. Germline V lookup: CDR1 SGHNT, CDR2 YYREEE (reference sequence). This CDR3 spans 14 amino acids. Trimming pared 4 bases from V and 5 bases from J, leaving 13 bases between. The CDR3 DNA is TGTGCCAGCAGCCCCACTCTGGGCCACAATGAGCAGTTCTTC. Its protein is CASSPTLGHNEQFF.

The chain joins TRBV11-2 to TRBJ2-1, with 9 bases lining up with TRBD2. Germline V gene data show CDR1 as SGHAT and CDR2 as FQNNGV. The length of the CDR3 is 15 residues. V lost 2 bases and J lost 4; bases outside the gene matches: 3. The CDR3 coding sequence is TGTGCCAGCAGCTTACTAGCGGGGCTTTACAATGAGCAGTTCTTC. Its translation is CASSLLAGLYNEQFF. Full variable domain (rest looked up from reference TRBV11-2 and TRBJ2-1): EAGVAQSPRYKIIEKRQSVAFWCNPISGHATLYWYQQILGQGPKLLIQFQNNGVVDDSQLPKDRFSAERLKGVDSTLKIQPAKLEDSAVYLCASSLLAGLYNEQFFGPGTRLTVL.

This clone occurred once. The chain combines TRBV21-1 with TRBJ2-7; no check of the table's D call, TRBD1, against the DNA was made. TRBV21-1 is a listed pseudogene. This CDR3 spans 16 amino acids. The CDR3 DNA reads TGTGCCAGCAGCAAATTCGGACAGGCCCCGGGGAACGAGCAGTACTTC. As protein: CASSKFGQAPGNEQYF.

The chain couples TRBV18 to TRBJ2-7, with 12 nucleotides matching TRBD2. CDR1 KGHSH and CDR2 LQKENI come from the germline V gene. J was trimmed by 1 base and V by 3 bases; bases with no gene match: 13. The CDR3 covers 19 residues. CDR3 protein: CASSPSRIRLAGDSYEQYF. The CDR3 DNA sequence: TGTGCCAGCTCACCCTCCCGAATTAGACTAGCGGGAGATTCCTACGAGCAGTACTTC.

This clone came up once. DNA for the CDR3: TGTGCCAGCAGGTCGTCGGGGTGGGAGACCCAGTACTTC. Translating gives CASRSSGWETQYF. The rearrangement joins TRBV2 to TRBJ2-5, with a possible D match to TRBD2 (5 bases). Per the germline V gene, CDR1 is SNHLY and CDR2 is FYNNEI. V gave up 6 bases and J gave up 5 bases, with 13 bases separating them. The CDR3 has 13 residues.

The chain has TRBV7-9 and TRBJ2-4; 7 positions agree with TRBD2. The ends lost 11 bases at V and 4 bases at J; junction bases unmatched: 14. The CDR3 contains 15 residues. CDR1 and CDR2 (germline): SEHNR, FQNEAQ (reference sequence). Written as DNA, the CDR3 is TGTGCCGGGGCTGGAGGGTTGGGGGGGAAAAACATTCAGTACTTC. Its translation is CAGAGGLGGKNIQYF.

The V call is TRBV18, the J call TRBJ2-5; 7 nucleotides align to TRBD2. V lost 1 base and J lost 3; bases outside the gene matches: 5. Germline CDR1 is KGHSH and CDR2 is LQKENI. CDR3 length: 15 amino acids. The CDR3: CASSPLTAGKETQYF. CDR3 nucleotides: TGTGCCAGCTCACCACTAACAGCGGGAAAAGAGACCCAGTACTTC.

The chain links TRBV25-1 to TRBJ2-6, with 8 nucleotides matching TRBD1. V lost 6 bases, J lost 1 base, and 8 bases stayed unmatched. This CDR3 has 17 residues. Germline assignment: CDR1 MGHDK and CDR2 SYGVNS. The CDR3 DNA reads as TGTGCCAGCAGCCCCGGGACAGGAACATCTGGGGCCAACGTCCTGACTTTC. Protein: CASSPGTGTSGANVLTF.

The chain joins TRBV6-1 to TRBJ1-5, with D maybe TRBD1 (5 bases). The CDR3 totals 17 residues. Germline V gene sequence: CDR1 MNHNS, CDR2 SASEGT. The V gene lost 1 base and the J gene lost 6 bases, with 19 bases spanning the gap. The CDR3 here is CASSEGEGPRLGQPQHF. The CDR3 DNA follows: TGTGCCAGCAGTGAAGGGGAGGGACCGCGCCTGGGTCAGCCCCAGCATTTT.

V usage is TRBV2 and J usage is TRBJ1-2, with D tentatively TRBD1 (6 bases). This CDR3 has 15 residues. Looked up from germline, CDR1 is SNHLY and CDR2 is FYNNEI. Trimming pared 7 bases from V and 5 bases from J, leaving 20 bases between. CDR3 nucleotide sequence: TGTGCCAGCACCCGAACACAGGGACAAAATTATGGCTACACCTTC. This encodes CASTRTQGQNYGYTF.

J is TRBJ2-3 and V is TRBV11-3, with D perhaps matching TRBD2 (6 bases). V lost 3 bases, J lost 0 bases, and 10 bases lay in between. From germline, CDR1 is SGHNT and CDR2 YENEEA. The CDR3 totals 15 residues. The CDR3 region is CASSLTGVSTDTQYF. The DNA of the CDR3 is TGTGCCAGCAGCTTGACGGGAGTCAGCACAGATACGCAGTATTTT.

V and J are TRBV2 and TRBJ1-2, with 10 nucleotides matching TRBD1. CDR1 and CDR2 from the germline V gene are SNHLY and FYNNEI. Unmatched junction bases numbered 4, after V lost 7 bases and J lost 5 bases. This CDR3 has 13 amino acids. The CDR3 DNA follows: TGTGCCAGCAAGACAGGGGGCGAGTATGGCTACACCTTC. Its translation is CASKTGGEYGYTF.